The T cell receptor (beta chain) under discussion was sequenced for a study of identical twins. Study findings and constraints: There was more out-of-frame TCR alpha sharing in monozygotic twins than models estimated. Where beta out-of-frame sequences were concerned, excess twin sharing was weaker.

Only healthy Caucasians were included as donors. TCRdb used MiXCR to reprocess the 5' RACE reads, holding one entry per CDR3 protein. The table records approximately 620,000 distinct CDR3 sequences, around 8.3% of them present only once. Germline assignment: CDR1 SGHTA and CDR2 FQGNSA. The V and J ends lost 5 bases and 0 bases respectively, with 17 bases between them. This CDR3 has 17 residues. The table lists this clonotype with a few counts. The target antigen is unknown. These sequences were also reported in another study, on yellow fever vaccine responses in identical twins.

The sequence was obtained from a woman aged 18-29 years in good health. The chain uses TRBV7-2 and TRBJ2-4; no reliable D call. Sequencing was carried out using PBMCs. DNA for the CDR3: TGTGCCAGCAGCCCTAGTGGGCAGGACCTAGCCAAAAACATTCAGTACTTC. Translating it yields CASSPSGQDLAKNIQYF.